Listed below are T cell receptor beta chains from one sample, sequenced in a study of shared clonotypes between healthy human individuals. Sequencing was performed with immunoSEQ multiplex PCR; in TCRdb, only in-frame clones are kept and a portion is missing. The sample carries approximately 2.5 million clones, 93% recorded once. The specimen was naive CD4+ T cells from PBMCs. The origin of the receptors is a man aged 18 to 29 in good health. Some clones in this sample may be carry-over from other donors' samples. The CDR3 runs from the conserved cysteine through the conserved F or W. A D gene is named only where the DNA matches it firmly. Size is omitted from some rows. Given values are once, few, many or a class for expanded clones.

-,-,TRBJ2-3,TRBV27,TGTGCCAGCAGGGGATGGGGGGTCAACACAGATACGCAGTATTTT,CASRGWGVNTDTQYF
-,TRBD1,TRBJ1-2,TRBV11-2,TGTGCCAGCAGCTTACGGGGACAGGGGGCGGATGGCTACACCTTC,CASSLRGQGADGYTF
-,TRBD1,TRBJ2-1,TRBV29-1,TGCAGCGTTGAAAGGGGGCTGGGGATGAATGAGCAGTTCTTC,CSVERGLGMNEQFF
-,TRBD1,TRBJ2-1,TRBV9,TGTGCCAGCAGCATAGGGGGCGACAATGAGCAGTTCTTC,CASSIGGDNEQFF
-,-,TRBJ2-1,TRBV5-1,TGCGCCAGCAGCTTGGCCCTGGAACTCAATGAGCAGTTCTTC,CASSLALELNEQFF
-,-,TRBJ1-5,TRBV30,TGTGCCTGGAGTATTGGAACACTAGATCAGCCCCAGCATTTT,CAWSIGTLDQPQHF
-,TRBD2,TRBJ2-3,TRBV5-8,TGTGCCAGCAGCCCCGGACTAGCGGGACCTAGGGATACGCAGTATTTT,CASSPGLAGPRDTQYF
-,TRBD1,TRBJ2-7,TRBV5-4,TGTGCCAGCAGCTTGAGACAGGGGGTTCTAAACGAGCAGTACTTC,CASSLRQGVLNEQYF
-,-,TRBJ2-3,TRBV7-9,TGTGCCAGCAGCCGTGAGAATACGCAGTATTTT,CASSRENTQYF
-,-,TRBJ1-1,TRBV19,TGTGCCAGTAGTCGCCCGCGCGCCGTGAACACTGAAGCTTTCTTT,CASSRPRAVNTEAFF
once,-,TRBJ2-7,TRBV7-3,TGTGCCAGCAGCTTATTACGGGAGAGCGACGAGCAGTACTTC,CASSLLRESDEQYF
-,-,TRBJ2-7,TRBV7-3,TGTGCCAGCAGCCCGCTCGGTGACGGTCCTCAGTACTTC,CASSPLGDGPQYF
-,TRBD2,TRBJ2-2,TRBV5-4,TGTGCCAGCAGCTTGGCAGCTAGCGGGGCGAACACCGGGGAGCTGTTTTTT,CASSLAASGANTGELFF
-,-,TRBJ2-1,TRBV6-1,TGTGCCAGCACTAGTCCCAATGAGCAGTTCTTC,CASTSPNEQFF
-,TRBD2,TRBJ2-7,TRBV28,TGTGCCAGCAGTTTCGGGGCTAGCGGGGGCTACGAGCAGTACTTC,CASSFGASGGYEQYF
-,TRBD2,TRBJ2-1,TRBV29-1,TGCAGCGTTGTCCGGACTAGCGCACTCAATGAGCAGTTCTTC,CSVVRTSALNEQFF
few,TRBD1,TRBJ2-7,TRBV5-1,TGCGCCAGCAGCGCACAGGGGGCTTCCTACGAGCAGTACTTC,CASSAQGASYEQYF
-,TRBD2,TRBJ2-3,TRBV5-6,TGTGCCAGCAGCCGTACTAGCGGGAGTAACCCAGATACGCAGTATTTT,CASSRTSGSNPDTQYF
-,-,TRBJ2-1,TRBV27,TGTGCCAGCAGCCGAATGGGACGCGCCAATGAGCAGTTCTTC,CASSRMGRANEQFF
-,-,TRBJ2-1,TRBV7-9,TGTGCCAGCAGCCGCTCAGGACTGGACAATGAGCAGTTCTTC,CASSRSGLDNEQFF
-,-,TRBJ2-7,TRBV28,TGTGCCAGCAGTTACTCCGAGGGCCACGAGCAGTACTTC,CASSYSEGHEQYF
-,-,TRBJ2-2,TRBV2,TGTGCCAGTCTGAGGGATTCGTGGGAGACCGGGGAGCTGTTTTTT,CASLRDSWETGELFF
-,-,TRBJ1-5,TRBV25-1,TGTGCCAGCAGTGACGCGGCTTTCAATCAGCCCCAGCATTTT,CASSDAAFNQPQHF
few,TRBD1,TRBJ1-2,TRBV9,TGTGCCAGCAGCCACGACAGGGGAGGGTATGGCTACACCTTC,CASSHDRGGYGYTF
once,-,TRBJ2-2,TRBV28,TGTGCCAGCAGGCGAGGGGCCTGGGGGTCCGGGGAGCTGTTTTTT,CASRRGAWGSGELFF
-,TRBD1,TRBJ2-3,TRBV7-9,TGTGCCAGCACCTCAGGCCGGACAGGGGTTGGAGATACGCAGTATTTT,CASTSGRTGVGDTQYF
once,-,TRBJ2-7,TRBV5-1,TGCGCCAGCAGCTCGGGACCAGTGGGAGACGAGCAGTACTTC,CASSSGPVGDEQYF
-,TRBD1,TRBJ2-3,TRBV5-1,TGCGCCAGCAGCTCGTCCGGGACAGGGGCCACAGATACGCAGTATTTT,CASSSSGTGATDTQYF
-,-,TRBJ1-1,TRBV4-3,TGCGCCAGCAGCCAAGATCCTCTCGGAGGGGGGGCTGTCGGTTTCTTT,CASSQDPLGGGAVGFF
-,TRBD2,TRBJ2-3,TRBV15,TGTGCCACCAGCAGCCCTAGCGGGAGTACATCTACGCAGTATTTT,CATSSPSGSTSTQYF
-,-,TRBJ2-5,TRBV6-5,TGTGCCAGCACCGGACAGAACCAAGAGACCCAGTACTTC,CASTGQNQETQYF
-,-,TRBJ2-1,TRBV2,TGTGCCAGCAGACCCCTGAGCTCCTACAATGAGCAGTTCTTC,CASRPLSSYNEQFF
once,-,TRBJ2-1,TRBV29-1,TGCAGCCACCTAGCGATCTCCTACAATGAGCAGTTCTTC,CSHLAISYNEQFF
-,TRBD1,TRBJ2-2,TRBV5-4,TGTGCCAGCAGCCAAACAGGGGGTGGCACCGGGGAGCTGTTTTTT,CASSQTGGGTGELFF
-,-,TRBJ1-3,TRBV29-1,TGCAGCGTTGAGGGGGCCCATGGAAACACCATATATTTT,CSVEGAHGNTIYF
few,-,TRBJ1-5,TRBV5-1,TGCGCCAGCAGCTTGGAAGGGGTAAGCAATCAGCCCCAGCATTTT,CASSLEGVSNQPQHF
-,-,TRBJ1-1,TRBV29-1,TGCAGCGCCGTTTTTCGAATTGGTGAAGCTTTCTTT,CSAVFRIGEAFF
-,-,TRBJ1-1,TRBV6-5,TGTGCCAGCAGTTACGAACCGAGCACTGAAGCTTTCTTT,CASSYEPSTEAFF
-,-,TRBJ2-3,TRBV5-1,TGCGCCAGCAGCCCGGGACTCTCCACAGATACGCAGTATTTT,CASSPGLSTDTQYF
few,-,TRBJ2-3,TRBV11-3,TGTGCCAGCAGCCTAGCACCTGCCGCGAATACGCAGTATTTT,CASSLAPAANTQYF
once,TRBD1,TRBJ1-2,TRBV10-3,TGTGCCATCAGGACGGCTAATACAGGGGGCGGAAACTATGGCTACACCTTC,CAIRTANTGGGNYGYTF
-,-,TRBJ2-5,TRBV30,TGTGCCTGGAGTGTTAGGAGTTTTCAGCCCCAGTACTTC,CAWSVRSFQPQYF